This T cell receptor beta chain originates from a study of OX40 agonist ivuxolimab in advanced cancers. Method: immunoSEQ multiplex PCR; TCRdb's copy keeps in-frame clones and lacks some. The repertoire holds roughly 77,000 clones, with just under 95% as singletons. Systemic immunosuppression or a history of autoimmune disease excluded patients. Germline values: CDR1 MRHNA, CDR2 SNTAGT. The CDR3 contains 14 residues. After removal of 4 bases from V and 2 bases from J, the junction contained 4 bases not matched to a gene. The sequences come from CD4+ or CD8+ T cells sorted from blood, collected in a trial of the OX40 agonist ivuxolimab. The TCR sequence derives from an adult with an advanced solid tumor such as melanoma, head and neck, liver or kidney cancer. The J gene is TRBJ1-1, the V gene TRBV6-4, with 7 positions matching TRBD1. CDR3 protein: CASSAGTANTEAFF. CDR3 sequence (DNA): TGTGCCAGCAGTGCTGGGACAGCAAACACTGAAGCTTTCTTT.